A single sample is the source of the 26 T cell receptor beta chains below, sequenced in a study of glioma-infiltrating T cells after dendritic cell vaccination. TCRdb's copy holds only in-frame clones and misses some; the assay was immunoSEQ multiplex PCR. Of under 100,000 clones in the sample, around 80% were seen once. Sequenced material: blood, taken before dendritic cell vaccination. The receptors originated from a human donor with glioblastoma.

The CDR3 sequence is CASSLRASGKYEQYF. CDR3 bases: TGTGCCAGCAGCTTACGGGCTAGCGGGAAATACGAGCAGTACTTC. The gene calls are TRBV7-2 and TRBJ2-7, with 9 bases lining up with TRBD2. After removal of 2 bases from V and 4 bases from J, the junction contained 6 bases not matched to a gene. Germline V gives CDR1 SGHTA, CDR2 FQGNSA. The CDR3 sequence is 15 residues long. The whole variable domain, remainder taken from reference TRBV7-2 and TRBJ2-7, is GAGVSQSPSNKVTEKGKDVELRCDPISGHTALYWYRQSLGQGLEFLIYFQGNSAPDKSGLPSDRFSAERTGGSVSTLTIQRTQQEDSAVYLCASSLRASGKYEQYFGPGTRLTVT.

The CDR3 region is CASSQGWGHQPQHF. For the CDR3, the DNA is TGCGCCAGCAGTCAAGGGTGGGGGCATCAGCCCCAGCATTTT. This rearrangement joins TRBV23-1 to TRBJ1-5; perhaps TRBD1 as D (6 bases). Being an ORF, TRBV23-1 has a function that is uncertain. This CDR3 comprises 14 residues. The V gene lost 2 bases and the J gene lost 5 bases, with 10 bases spanning the gap.

There are a few counts of this clone. The CDR3: CASSLAGTGRSYEQYF. The DNA for the CDR3 is TGTGCCAGCAGTTTAGCCGGGACAGGGCGCTCCTACGAGCAGTACTTC. The gene calls are TRBV28 and TRBJ2-7; 9 nucleotides line up with TRBD1. Germline CDR1 reads MDHEN; CDR2 reads SYDVKM. The CDR3 covers 16 residues. V lost 2 bases, J lost 0 bases, and 5 bases stayed unmatched.

This clone was detected once. This chain uses TRBV6-1 with TRBJ2-2; D unclear. Germline-derived CDR1 and CDR2 are MNHNS and SASEGT. The CDR3 spans 13 residues. Trimming stripped 3 bases from V and 6 bases from J, with 8 bases between. The CDR3 DNA is TGTGCCAGCAGTGATAATACTGCCGGGGAGCTGTTTTTT. Its translation: CASSDNTAGELFF.

Only a few counts were recorded for this clone. The chain couples TRBV10-3 to TRBJ1-2, with D uncertain. Germline CDR1 ENHRY, CDR2 SYGVKD. This CDR3 region has 12 residues. Trimming removed 8 bases at V and 4 bases at J, with 11 bases between. CDR3 sequence (DNA): TGTGCCATCGAGGGCCTCGGCTATGGCTACACCTTC. It yields the protein CAIEGLGYGYTF.

This chain uses TRBV18 with TRBJ2-3; 12 bases line up with TRBD2. CDR3 length equals 16 residues. V lost 3 bases to trimming and J lost 6 bases; unmatched junction nucleotides: 7. The V gene's germline CDR1 is KGHSH and CDR2 LQKENI. The CDR3 loop is CASSPRTSGVGDTQYF. DNA of the CDR3: TGTGCCAGCTCACCGCGGACTAGCGGGGTGGGTGATACGCAGTATTTT.

V and J are TRBV10-3 and TRBJ1-6, with 7 bases matching TRBD1. With V trimmed by 0 bases and J by 7 bases, 12 bases remained unmatched. Germline V gives CDR1 ENHRY, CDR2 SYGVKD. This CDR3 is 18 amino acids long. CDR3 bases: TGTGCCATCAGTGAGTCGAGGTCGGCAGGGGGTGTGAATTCACCCCTCCACTTT. Translated, it gives CAISESRSAGGVNSPLHF.

The rearrangement joins TRBV4-1 to TRBJ2-2; 7 nucleotides align to TRBD2. Germline V gene sequence: CDR1 MGHRA, CDR2 YSYEKL. Germline trimming cut 1 base from V and 3 bases from J; bases unmatched to any gene: 2. The CDR3 runs to 15 residues. The CDR3 DNA sequence: TGCGCCAGCAGCCAAGGGGACTACCACACCGGGGAGCTGTTTTTT. Amino acid sequence: CASSQGDYHTGELFF.

V is TRBV6-1 and J is TRBJ2-3; 8 nucleotides agree with TRBD2. Germline CDR1 reads MNHNS; CDR2 reads SASEGT. The CDR3 loop spans 16 amino acids. Unmatched junction bases numbered 5, after V lost 1 base and J lost 2 bases. The CDR3 loop is CASSEEVSGNTDTQYF. In DNA, the CDR3 is TGTGCCAGCAGTGAAGAGGTTAGCGGGAACACAGATACGCAGTATTTT.

V is TRBV9 and J is TRBJ2-7, with 9 bases aligning to TRBD1. J gave up 6 bases and V 0 bases, and 7 bases lay outside the gene matches. CDR3 size: 15 residues. CDR1 and CDR2 (germline): SGDLS, YYNGEE. The CDR3, as DNA: TGTGCCAGCAGCGTAGCCGGGACAGGGCTTCTCGAGCAGTACTTC. This encodes CASSVAGTGLLEQYF.

The V call is TRBV19, the J call TRBJ2-1, with D perhaps TRBD1 (5 bases). This CDR3 spans 16 amino acids. The V gene's germline CDR1 is LNHDA and CDR2 SQIVND (reference sequence). Trimming stripped 4 bases from V and 2 bases from J, with 15 bases between. CDR3 DNA sequence: TGTGCCAGTAGTACCGCCTCGACAGATACCTACAATGAGCAGTTCTTC. It specifies CASSTASTDTYNEQFF.

The rearrangement joins TRBV6-5 to TRBJ2-3; 12 bases are a match to TRBD2. CDR3 length equals 15 residues. CDR1 and CDR2 (germline): MNHEY, SVGAGI. The V gene end was trimmed by 6 bases and the J gene end by 6 bases; junction bases not matched to a gene: 7. The CDR3 spells CASSKTSGSSDTQYF. CDR3 DNA: TGTGCCAGCAGCAAGACTAGCGGGAGTTCGGATACGCAGTATTTT.

This clone occurred a few times. Other DNA sequences from this sample encode an identical CDR3 as well. The rearrangement uses TRBV5-4 and TRBJ2-3; D may be TRBD2 (5 bases). Trimming shortened V by 3 bases and J by 0 bases, and 11 bases separated the two germline ends. The CDR3 is 15 residues long. Per the germline V gene, CDR1 is SGHNT and CDR2 is YYREEE (reference sequence). For the CDR3, the DNA is TGTGCCAGCAGCTCTTTAGCGTCTAGCACAGATACGCAGTATTTT. Protein product: CASSSLASSTDTQYF.

This chain uses TRBV5-1 with TRBJ2-5, with D unclear. The germline V and J ends were trimmed by 4 bases and 0 bases, with 7 bases remaining between them. In germline, CDR1 is SGHRS, CDR2 YFSETQ. There are 13 residues in the CDR3. In DNA form, the CDR3 reads TGCGCCAGCAGCCTTTTGTACCAAGAGACCCAGTACTTC. Amino acids: CASSLLYQETQYF.

This clone was seen a single time. The chain is built from TRBV5-6 and TRBJ2-2; no clear D gene. V was cut by 0 bases and J by 3 bases, with 9 bases left in between. This CDR3 is 15 amino acids long. Germline lookup yields CDR1 SGHDT and CDR2 YYEEEE. The CDR3 DNA is TGTGCCAGCAGCTTGGGCGGCTTACACACCGGGGAGCTGTTTTTT. Its translation: CASSLGGLHTGELFF.

J is TRBJ2-5 and V is TRBV18; D call uncertain. Trimming cost V 0 bases and J 3 bases, with 5 bases left between them. The length of the CDR3 is 13 residues. CDR1 KGHSH and CDR2 LQKENI come from the germline V gene. The CDR3: CASSPPSEETQYF. DNA of the CDR3: TGTGCCAGCTCACCACCGTCGGAAGAGACCCAGTACTTC.

This chain joins TRBV6-1 and TRBJ2-1; D perhaps matches TRBD2 (5 bases). The CDR3 is made up of 14 amino acids. Germline lookup yields CDR1 MNHNS and CDR2 SASEGT. V shed 5 bases and J shed 0 bases, with 8 bases lying between them. The CDR3 protein is CASSWESSYNEQFF. The DNA for the CDR3 is TGTGCCAGCAGTTGGGAGAGCTCCTACAATGAGCAGTTCTTC.

CDR3 nucleotide sequence: TGTGCCAGCAGTTTATTTGGGGGGATTCAGAATTCACCCCTCCACTTT. This sequence encodes CASSLFGGIQNSPLHF. This chain joins TRBV27 and TRBJ1-6; maybe TRBD1 (5 bases). V shed 1 base and J shed 7 bases, with 14 bases lying between them. Germline lookup yields CDR1 MNHEY and CDR2 SMNVEV (reference sequence). The CDR3 is made up of 16 amino acids.

The chain recombines TRBV10-2 with TRBJ1-2, with D possibly being TRBD1 (6 bases). In germline, CDR1 is WSHSY, CDR2 SAAADI. V was cut by 4 bases and J by 3 bases, with 12 bases left in between. The CDR3 spans 14 residues. The CDR3 coding sequence is TGCGCCAGCAGTGCTGCAGGGGAGTACTATGGCTACACCTTC. This encodes CASSAAGEYYGYTF.

This chain uses TRBV2 with TRBJ1-1, with D possibly TRBD1 on 5 matching bases. V lost 5 bases and J lost 5, with 18 bases in between. The germline V gene has CDR1 SNHLY and CDR2 FYNNEI. This CDR3 comprises 15 residues. CDR3 loop: CASSILIGAWTEAFF. The CDR3 coding sequence is TGTGCCAGCAGTATTCTAATTGGGGCTTGGACTGAAGCTTTCTTT.

The V and J genes are TRBV15 and TRBJ2-3; D is unresolved. CDR3 length: 15 residues. Trimming took 3 bases from V and 1 from J, leaving 11 bases between them. CDR1 is LNHNV, CDR2 YYDKDF, per germline (reference sequence). In DNA form, the CDR3 reads TGTGCCACCAGCAGCTCCCAGGAACGCACAGATACGCAGTATTTT. Its protein product is CATSSSQERTDTQYF.

The V call is TRBV28, the J call TRBJ1-5; 7 nucleotides agree with TRBD1. Germline V gene data show CDR1 as MDHEN and CDR2 as SYDVKM. CDR3 length: 15 residues. Trimming removed 7 bases from V and 5 bases from J; junction bases left unmatched: 11. In DNA, the CDR3 is TGTGCCAGCATCACCGGGACAGTAGGAGATCAGCCCCAGCATTTT. It specifies CASITGTVGDQPQHF.

The gene calls are TRBV7-2 and TRBJ2-2, with D possibly being TRBD1 (6 bases). The CDR3 extends over 17 amino acids. CDR1 SGHTA and CDR2 FQGNSA come from the germline V gene. The germline V and J ends were trimmed by 5 bases and 0 bases, with 16 bases remaining between them. For the CDR3, the DNA is TGTGCCAGCAGCCTATCCAATTACAGGGCGAACACCGGGGAGCTGTTTTTT. Protein: CASSLSNYRANTGELFF.

This clone occurred once. The chain couples TRBV7-2 to TRBJ1-5; no clear D gene. The ends were cut back, 2 bases at V and 4 bases at J, with 6 bases in the middle. The CDR3 is 13 residues long. Germline assignment: CDR1 SGHTA and CDR2 FQGNSA. DNA for the CDR3: TGTGCCAGCAGCTTAATGGAGAATCAGCCCCAGCATTTT. Protein: CASSLMENQPQHF. Full variable domain (missing parts from reference TRBV7-2 and TRBJ1-5): GAGVSQSPSNKVTEKGKDVELRCDPISGHTALYWYRQSLGQGLEFLIYFQGNSAPDKSGLPSDRFSAERTGGSVSTLTIQRTQQEDSAVYLCASSLMENQPQHFGDGTRLSIL.

This chain links TRBV5-1 with TRBJ1-1; D not resolved. From germline, CDR1 is SGHRS and CDR2 YFSETQ. Trimming stripped 1 base from V and 4 bases from J, with 11 bases between. This CDR3 is 14 amino acids long. The CDR3 here is CASSLFLGSTEAFF. Here the CDR3 DNA reads TGCGCCAGCAGCTTGTTCCTGGGGAGCACTGAAGCTTTCTTT.

V is TRBV5-1 and J is TRBJ2-5, with a possible D match to TRBD2 (5 bases). CDR3 length: 14 amino acids. Germline V lookup: CDR1 SGHRS, CDR2 YFSETQ. V was clipped by 0 bases and J by 10 bases, with 16 bases between them. CDR3 protein: CASSLGVLEGIQYF. The DNA for the CDR3 is TGCGCCAGCAGCTTGGGCGTTCTTGAGGGAATCCAGTACTTC. Based on the CDR3 plus reference TRBV5-1 and TRBJ2-5, the full variable domain is KAGVTQTPRYLIKTRGQQVTLSCSPISGHRSVSWYQQTPGQGLQFLFEYFSETQRNKGNFPGRFSGRQFSNSRSEMNVSTLELGDSALYLCASSLGVLEGIQYFGPGTRLLVL.